This entry lists 8 T cell receptor beta chains sequenced from one sample in a study of blood T cell repertoires in COVID-19. Produced via immunoSEQ multiplex PCR; TCRdb's table is partial and in-frame only. The sample shows about 270,000 clones, around nine tenths of them seen only once. Sequencing used peripheral blood. The receptors stem from a man aged 40-49 years with active or convalescent COVID-19.

The V gene is TRBV30, the J gene TRBJ2-1; weak D call: TRBD1 (6 bases). The CDR3 covers 15 residues. Trimming took off 2 bases at V and 9 bases at J, with 20 bases between the two ends. CDR1 and CDR2 from the germline V gene are GTSNPN and SVGIG (reference sequence). The CDR3, as DNA: TGTGCCTGGAGTTGGGGGCTAGTATTGGGCGGTGAGCAGTTCTTC. Translation: CAWSWGLVLGGEQFF.

This chain joins TRBV7-3 and TRBJ1-1; maybe TRBD1 (6 bases). V was shortened by 5 bases and J by 2 bases, with 12 bases between the two germline ends. This CDR3 comprises 14 residues. The germline V gene has CDR1 SGHTA and CDR2 FQGTGA. DNA of the CDR3: TGTGCCAGCAGCCGAACAGGGATAAACACTGAAGCTTTCTTT. Its protein product is CASSRTGINTEAFF.

CDR3 amino acids: CASSPRRERQPQHF. The CDR3 DNA sequence: TGTGCCAGCAGTCCCCGGAGAGAAAGACAGCCCCAGCATTTT. The chain combines TRBV27 with TRBJ1-5; no firm D call. CDR1 is MNHEY, CDR2 SMNVEV, per germline (reference sequence). V lost 5 bases and J lost 7, with 15 bases in between. The CDR3 loop spans 14 amino acids.

This chain links TRBV30 with TRBJ2-1; 11 nucleotides agree with TRBD1. J gave up 8 bases and V 8 bases, and 8 bases lay outside the gene matches. This CDR3 region has 13 residues. Per germline, CDR1 GTSNPN and CDR2 SVGIG (reference sequence). The CDR3 DNA reads TGTGCCCGAAGAGGACAGGGGGCCTATGAGCAGTTCTTC. Protein sequence: CARRGQGAYEQFF. The whole variable domain, remainder taken from reference TRBV30 and TRBJ2-1, is SQTIHQWPATLVQPVGSPLSLECTVEGTSNPNLYWYRQAAGRGLQLLFYSVGIGQISSEVPQNLSASRPQDRQFILSSKKLLLSDSGFYLCARRGQGAYEQFFGPGTRLTVL.

The V and J genes are TRBV9 and TRBJ1-1; the D gene is possibly TRBD1 (5 bases). Per the germline V gene, CDR1 is SGDLS and CDR2 is YYNGEE. The length of the CDR3 is 15 residues. Trimming pared 0 bases from V and 1 base from J, leaving 10 bases between. DNA of the CDR3: TGTGCCAGCAGCGTAGTTGGGACTGGGAACACTGAAGCTTTCTTT. As protein: CASSVVGTGNTEAFF.

The chain couples TRBV12-5 to TRBJ2-5, with 12 bases lining up with TRBD1. Germline V lookup: CDR1 LGHNT, CDR2 FRNRAP. The V gene end was trimmed by 1 base and the J gene end by 4 bases; junction bases not matched to a gene: 4. This CDR3 contains 16 residues. This CDR3 reads CASGLGGQGARETQYF. The CDR3 DNA reads TGTGCTAGTGGTTTGGGGGGACAGGGGGCTCGAGAGACCCAGTACTTC.

This chain uses TRBV24-1 with TRBJ2-7; D possibly corresponds to TRBD1 (6 bases). The CDR3 extends over 13 amino acids. V was shortened by 0 bases and J by 6 bases, with 8 bases between the two germline ends. The germline gives CDR1 KGHDR, CDR2 SFDVKD. The CDR3 region is CATSDLEGGEQYF. CDR3 DNA sequence: TGTGCCACCAGTGATTTGGAAGGGGGCGAGCAGTACTTC.

The V call is TRBV9, the J call TRBJ1-2, with D possibly matching TRBD1 (6 bases). CDR1 and CDR2 from the germline V gene are SGDLS and YYNGEE. This CDR3 contains 13 residues. V was clipped by 3 bases and J by 13 bases, with 19 bases between them. The CDR3 coding sequence is TGTGCCAGCAGCGGCCCGGCACCGTGGGGGCGCACCTTC. It codes for CASSGPAPWGRTF.